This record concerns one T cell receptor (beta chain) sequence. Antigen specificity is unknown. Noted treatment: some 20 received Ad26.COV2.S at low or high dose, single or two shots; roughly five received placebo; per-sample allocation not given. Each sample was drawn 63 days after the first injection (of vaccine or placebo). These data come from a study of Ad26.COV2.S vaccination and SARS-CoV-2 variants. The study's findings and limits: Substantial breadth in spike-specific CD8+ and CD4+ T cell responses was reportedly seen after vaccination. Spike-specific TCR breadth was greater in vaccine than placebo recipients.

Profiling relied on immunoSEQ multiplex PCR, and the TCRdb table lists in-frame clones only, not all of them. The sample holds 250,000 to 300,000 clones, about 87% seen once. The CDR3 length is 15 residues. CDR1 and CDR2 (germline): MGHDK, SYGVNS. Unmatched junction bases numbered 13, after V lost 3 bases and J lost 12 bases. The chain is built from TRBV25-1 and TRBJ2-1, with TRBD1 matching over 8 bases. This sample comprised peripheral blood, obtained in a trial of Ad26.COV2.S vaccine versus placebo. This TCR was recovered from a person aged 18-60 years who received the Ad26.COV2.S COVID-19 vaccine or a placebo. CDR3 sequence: CASSDHGQGWVGQFF. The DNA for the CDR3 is TGTGCCAGCAGTGACCACGGACAGGGATGGGTTGGGCAGTTCTTC.